The clone carrying this TCR beta chain was seen only a few times. This PCR relied on a set of 60 Vbeta primers and 13 Jbeta primers. The table came from immunoSEQ multiplex PCR; TCRdb's copy has only in-frame clones and leaves some out. The table includes 100,000 to 150,000 clones, approximately 17% detected once. These data originate in a study of cytomegalovirus exposure and HLA in healthy donors. CDR1 and CDR2 (germline): LGHNA, YSLEER. The CDR3 length is 14 residues. V gave up 1 base and J gave up 1 base, with 2 bases separating them. The sample consisted of PBMCs. The rearrangement links TRBV4-3 to TRBJ2-6, with D hard to call. The TCR comes from a female donor in good health and CMV-seropositive. The CDR3 sequence: CASSQASGANVLTF. The CDR3 region has the DNA TGCGCCAGCAGCCAAGCTTCTGGGGCCAACGTCCTGACTTTC.